The TCR beta chain described here comes from a study of T cell repertoires in cytomegalovirus infection. Background on the study: Indicated by public TCR beta signatures were CMV infection and matching HLA type.

This CDR3 contains 19 residues. After removal of 5 bases from V and 0 bases from J, the junction contained 14 bases not matched to a gene. Germline V CDR1 and CDR2: LNHDA, SQIVND (reference sequence). One entry per CDR3 protein results from TCRdb running MiXCR on the reads. Of approximately 340,000 distinct CDR3 sequences listed, 25% to 30% were seen once; the top ten hold 20%. Of note for this clonotype: Its antigen is unknown.

The chain carries TRBV19 and TRBJ2-4, with 9 bases matching TRBD2. This specimen consisted of cultured PBMCs, obtained from culture after CMV antigen stimulation. This sequence originates from a human donor in good health (CMV status not recorded). Some clones in this sample may be carry-over from other donors' samples. DNA for the CDR3: TGTGCCAGTAGTCCCTCCGGGACTAGCTCTCCTCTAGCCAAAAACATTCAGTACTTC. This sequence encodes CASSPSGTSSPLAKNIQYF.